These 14 T cell receptor beta chains share one sample of origin, sequenced in a study of blood T cell repertoires in COVID-19. Some clones are missing from TCRdb's copy, which holds only in-frame ones; the method was immunoSEQ multiplex PCR. The table lists some 230,000 clones, about 86% of them singletons. Sequencing was performed on peripheral blood. The receptor source for this set is a woman aged 55-69 years with acute or convalescent COVID-19.

The chain is built from TRBV21-1 and TRBJ1-1. TRBV21-1 is annotated as a pseudogene. The CDR3 runs 13 residues. As DNA, the CDR3 is TGTGCCGTACAGGACCCCGGGGGGACTGAAGCTTTCTTT. Translation: CAVQDPGGTEAFF.

This clone turned up a few times. The chain has TRBV7-9 and TRBJ2-7; 8 bases agree with TRBD1. The CDR3 totals 17 residues. CDR1 and CDR2 from the germline V gene are SEHNR and FQNEAQ (reference sequence). The V gene end was trimmed by 5 bases and the J gene end by 6 bases; junction bases not matched to a gene: 18. CDR3 nucleotides: TGTGCCAGCAGCCGAGGACAGGGAGCTGGAGCGGTGGGCGAGCAGTACTTC. Translated: CASSRGQGAGAVGEQYF.

The V call is TRBV27, the J call TRBJ2-3; D not resolved. The CDR3 covers 13 residues. Germline V gene lookup returns CDR1 MNHEY and CDR2 SMNVEV (reference sequence). V lost 0 bases, J lost 7 bases, and 8 bases lay in between. In DNA form, the CDR3 reads TGTGCCAGCAGTTTATCGTCAGGAAATACGCAGTATTTT. The encoded protein is CASSLSSGNTQYF.

V and J are TRBV5-8 and TRBJ1-4; D is uncertain. CDR3 size: 14 residues. Germline values: CDR1 SGHTS, CDR2 YDEGEE. Trimming pared 7 bases from V and 2 bases from J, leaving 12 bases between. CDR3 DNA sequence: TGTGCCAGCTGGAAAGCGGGTACTAATGAAAAACTGTTTTTT. Translating it yields CASWKAGTNEKLFF. Variable domain in full (rest from reference TRBV5-8 and TRBJ1-4): EAGVTQSPTHLIKTRGQQATLRCSPISGHTSVYWYQQALGLGLQFLLWYDEGEERNRGNFPPRFSGRQFPNYSSELNVNALELEDSALYLCASWKAGTNEKLFFGSGTQLSVL.

J is TRBJ1-6 and V is TRBV4-1; a possible D gene is TRBD1 (6 bases). The V gene's germline CDR1 is MGHRA and CDR2 YSYEKL. The V end was cut by 3 bases, the J end by 9 bases, with 12 bases between. The CDR3 loop spans 14 amino acids. CDR3 protein: CASSHAGVGSPLHF. CDR3 in DNA: TGCGCCAGCAGCCACGCAGGGGTTGGTTCACCCCTCCACTTT.

This chain joins TRBV5-4 and TRBJ2-7; no firm D call. V was pared by 1 base and J by 0 bases, with 17 bases between. This CDR3 comprises 17 residues. Germline-derived CDR1 and CDR2 are SGHNT and YYREEE (reference sequence). This CDR3 is CASSLFLGSTYSYEQYF. The CDR3 DNA reads TGTGCCAGCAGCTTGTTTTTGGGCAGTACCTACTCCTACGAGCAGTACTTC. Complete variable domain (other parts from reference TRBV5-4 and TRBJ2-7): ETGVTQSPTHLIKTRGQQVTLRCSSQSGHNTVSWYQQALGQGPQFIFQYYREEENGRGNFPPRFSGLQFPNYSSELNVNALELDDSALYLCASSLFLGSTYSYEQYFGPGTRLTVT.

This clone was seen a single time. J is TRBJ2-5 and V is TRBV12-3 or TRBV12-4; D is uncertain. The V and J ends lost 2 bases and 7 bases respectively, with 8 bases between them. This CDR3 has 12 residues. CDR3 sequence: CASSLPPGTQYF. CDR3 nucleotide sequence: TGTGCCAGCAGTTTACCGCCAGGGACCCAGTACTTC.

The J gene is TRBJ2-1, the V gene TRBV6-6, with a tentative D call TRBD2 (5 bases). The length of the CDR3 is 12 residues. Germline lookup yields CDR1 MNHNY and CDR2 SVGAGI (reference sequence). Between the trimmed V and J ends, which lost 0 bases and 8 bases, there was a span of 5 bases. CDR3 in DNA: TGTGCCAGCAGTTACTCGGACTATGAGCAGTTCTTC. Translation: CASSYSDYEQFF.

This chain joins TRBV7-2 and TRBJ2-5, with D perhaps TRBD2 (6 bases). The V gene lost 1 base and the J gene lost 5 bases, with 11 bases spanning the gap. The CDR3 has 14 amino acids. Germline-derived CDR1 and CDR2 are SGHTA and FQGNSA. The DNA for the CDR3 is TGTGCCAGCAGCTTAGGGGGAGGTTGGGAGACCCAGTACTTC. Protein product: CASSLGGGWETQYF. The full variable domain, in which reference TRBV7-2 and TRBJ2-5 provide the parts outside the CDR3, is GAGVSQSPSNKVTEKGKDVELRCDPISGHTALYWYRQSLGQGLEFLIYFQGNSAPDKSGLPSDRFSAERTGGSVSTLTIQRTQQEDSAVYLCASSLGGGWETQYFGPGTRLLVL.

V usage is TRBV27 and J usage is TRBJ2-1; 8 bases fit TRBD2. Looked up from germline, CDR1 is MNHEY and CDR2 is SMNVEV (reference sequence). The CDR3 length is 17 residues. V was pared by 3 bases and J by 8 bases, with 15 bases of the junction left unmatched. Written as DNA, the CDR3 is TGTGCCAGCAGTTTTTCCCCTCGGGGGGGCTTTCTCCATGAGCAGTTCTTC. It specifies CASSFSPRGGFLHEQFF.

The chain uses TRBV6-5 and TRBJ1-4; no definite D call. V lost 5 bases and J 8 bases, leaving 12 bases between the germline ends. Germline values: CDR1 MNHEY, CDR2 SVGAGI. This CDR3 comprises 13 residues. This CDR3 reads CASSPTGREKLFF. The CDR3 region has the DNA TGTGCCAGCAGTCCTACCGGGAGAGAAAAACTGTTTTTT.

This clone appeared a few times. The chain is built from TRBV19 and TRBJ1-1; tentative D call: TRBD1 (6 bases). V shed 7 bases and J shed 10 bases, with 22 bases lying between them. Germline V gene sequence: CDR1 LNHDA, CDR2 SQIVND (reference sequence). The CDR3 runs 14 residues. This CDR3 is CASITTGGGSGAFF. CDR3 coding DNA: TGTGCCAGTATTACTACCGGGGGGGGCTCTGGAGCTTTCTTT.

In regard to this clone: At the DNA level, this CDR3 is encoded by other sequences in the same sample as well. The chain joins TRBV12-3 or TRBV12-4 to TRBJ2-2, with D uncertain. V was trimmed by 4 bases and J by 8 bases, leaving 5 bases between them. This CDR3 is 11 amino acids long. As DNA, the CDR3 is TGTGCCAGCAGTTCGTTTGGGGAGCTGTTTTTT. This gives the protein CASSSFGELFF.

This rearrangement joins TRBV5-1 to TRBJ1-4; D is perhaps TRBD1 (6 bases). The germline CDR1 and CDR2 sequences are SGHRS and YFSETQ. The V end was cut by 0 bases, the J end by 3 bases, with 9 bases between. The CDR3 is made up of 15 amino acids. The CDR3 coding sequence is TGCGCCAGCAGCTTGGCAGGGGCGCCTAATGAAAAACTGTTTTTT. Translation gives CASSLAGAPNEKLFF.